This entry is about one T cell receptor beta chain. Its antigen is unknown. This sample is part of a study of cytomegalovirus exposure and HLA in healthy donors. Notes on the study in general: Later work associated around 18,000 TCR beta sequences with HLA alleles at 0.05 false discovery rate. The Asian-associated ancestry cluster reportedly had fewer N-insertions than the approximately 650-donor mean in a later analysis.

Germline V gives CDR1 SQVTM, CDR2 ANQGSEA. The length of the CDR3 is 13 residues. V shed 4 bases and J 2 bases; nucleotides not matched to a gene: 4. Samples came from healthy bone marrow donors. Nominally healthy donors were sampled, though unrecorded immune exposures were likely. The primer mix had 60 Vbeta and 13 Jbeta primers. Produced via immunoSEQ multiplex PCR; TCRdb's table is partial and in-frame only. The data show approximately 120,000 clones, 65% to 75% seen once. Sample: PBMCs. The V gene is TRBV29-1, the J gene TRBJ2-7; 8 bases line up with TRBD2. The origin of this receptor is a woman between 45 and 60 years old in good health and CMV-seropositive. This CDR3 reads CSVVSGETYEQYF. The CDR3 coding sequence is TGCAGCGTTGTTAGCGGGGAAACCTACGAGCAGTACTTC.